These T cell receptor beta chains were read from a single sample in a study of cytomegalovirus exposure and HLA in healthy donors. Clones were sequenced by immunoSEQ multiplex PCR, and TCRdb holds only the in-frame ones, with some missing. The data show around 150,000 clones, with 80% seen just once and 13% to 15% held by the top ten. The sequenced material came from PBMCs. These receptors all come from a woman aged 40 to 50 in good health and CMV-seronegative. CDR3s include the opening cysteine and the closing phenylalanine or tryptophan. The order of the fields is CDR3 length, V gene, D gene, J gene, clone size, CDR3 protein, CDR3 DNA. D genes are given only for firm matches. Not every row has a clone size; where given, it reads once, few, many or a size class.

14	TRBV9	TRBD1	TRBJ1-1	-	CASSAMTGGTEAFF	TGTGCCAGCAGCGCGATGACAGGGGGCACTGAAGCTTTCTTT
15	TRBV4-2	TRBD1	TRBJ1-3	few	CASSQTGGSGNTIYF	TGTGCCAGCAGCCAAACAGGGGGCTCTGGAAACACCATATATTTT
17	TRBV21-1	-	TRBJ1-4	-	CASSKAKWDRSNEKLFF	TGTGCCAGCAGCAAAGCGAAATGGGACAGGTCTAATGAAAAACTGTTTTTT
15	TRBV27	-	TRBJ2-7	-	CASSLLRGRAYEQYF	TGTGCCAGCAGTTTACTCAGGGGTCGAGCCTACGAGCAGTACTTC
12	TRBV2	-	TRBJ2-2	-	CASSEAGGQLFF	TGTGCCAGCAGTGAAGCGGGGGGGCAGCTGTTTTTT
15	TRBV2	TRBD1	TRBJ1-5	-	CASTPDEGAGQPQHF	TGTGCCAGCACCCCGGACGAGGGGGCTGGGCAGCCCCAGCATTTT
13	TRBV6-5	-	TRBJ2-3	-	CASGYSRSDTQYF	TGTGCCAGCGGATATTCTAGGTCAGATACGCAGTATTTT
15	TRBV5-1	TRBD2	TRBJ2-1	-	CASSITSGRLNEQFF	TGCGCCAGCAGCATTACTAGCGGGAGGCTCAATGAGCAGTTCTTC
10	TRBV20-1	-	TRBJ1-5	-	CSAGGQPQHF	TGCAGTGCCGGAGGGCAGCCCCAGCATTTT
14	TRBV7-2	-	TRBJ1-1	-	CASSLAVGGTEAFF	TGTGCCAGCAGCTTAGCAGTAGGGGGCACTGAAGCTTTCTTT
15	TRBV6-5	TRBD1	TRBJ2-1	-	CASSWTGWGNNEQFF	TGTGCCAGCAGCTGGACAGGGTGGGGAAATAATGAGCAGTTCTTC
17	TRBV25-1	TRBD2	TRBJ2-1	-	CASSEGGKAGPYNEQFF	TGTGCCAGCAGTGAAGGGGGGAAAGCGGGACCCTACAATGAGCAGTTCTTC
20	TRBV27	-	TRBJ1-6	once	CASRHHYDRVRSENNSPLHF	TGTGCCAGCAGACACCACTACGACCGGGTGAGGTCAGAGAATAATTCACCCCTCCACTTC
17	TRBV28	TRBD1	TRBJ2-6	-	CASSPPTGALGANVLTF	TGTGCCAGCAGTCCCCCGACAGGGGCCCTTGGGGCCAACGTCCTGACTTTC
16	TRBV2	-	TRBJ1-2	few	CATTTNLAGANYGYTF	TGTGCCACCACGACAAACCTAGCGGGGGCGAACTATGGCTACACCTTC
14	TRBV7-2	-	TRBJ1-4	-	CASSRGGNNEKLFF	TGTGCCAGCAGCCGGGGAGGAAATAATGAAAAACTGTTTTTT
12	TRBV28	-	TRBJ2-7	-	CASTTPGFEQYF	TGTGCCAGCACCACCCCGGGGTTCGAGCAGTACTTC
16	TRBV28	TRBD1	TRBJ1-5	-	CASSQTTGRFNQPQHF	TGTGCCAGCAGCCAGACGACAGGGAGGTTCAATCAGCCCCAGCATTTT
13	TRBV28	-	TRBJ1-1	few	CASSFGVRTEAFF	TGTGCCAGCAGTTTCGGGGTAAGAACTGAAGCTTTCTTT
13	TRBV5-1	-	TRBJ2-3	-	CASSLTSPDTQYF	TGCGCCAGCAGCCTGACTAGTCCAGATACGCAGTATTTT
14	TRBV15	-	TRBJ1-1	-	CATSRDSWKSEAFF	TGTGCCACCAGCAGAGATAGCTGGAAATCTGAAGCTTTCTTT
15	TRBV5-1	-	TRBJ2-3	-	CASSLDGGNTDTQYF	TGCGCCAGCAGCTTGGACGGGGGAAACACAGATACGCAGTATTTT
13	TRBV11-2	-	TRBJ2-5	-	CASSSQRGETQYF	TGTGCCAGCAGCTCACAAAGGGGAGAGACCCAGTACTTC
18	TRBV19	TRBD1	TRBJ2-6	-	CASSIISGGGTGANVLTF	TGTGCCAGTAGTATAATTTCAGGGGGCGGTACTGGGGCCAACGTCCTGACTTTC
14	TRBV5-4	-	TRBJ2-5	-	CASSALDSQETQYF	TGTGCCAGCAGCGCTCTGGACTCTCAAGAGACCCAGTACTTC
13	TRBV25-1	-	TRBJ1-2	once	CASSEYGGDGYTF	TGTGCCAGCAGTGAATATGGAGGGGATGGCTACACCTTC
13	TRBV19	TRBD1	TRBJ1-1	-	CASGTGVDTEAFF	TGTGCCAGCGGGACAGGGGTGGACACTGAAGCTTTCTTT
13	TRBV29-1	-	TRBJ1-3	-	CSVEDLPGNTIYF	TGCAGCGTTGAAGATCTTCCGGGGAACACCATATATTTT
14	TRBV7-9	-	TRBJ1-5	-	CASSLGGWNQPQHF	TGTGCCAGCAGCTTAGGAGGGTGGAATCAGCCCCAGCATTTT
16	TRBV11-2	TRBD1	TRBJ1-1	-	CASSLEVDRAGTEAFF	TGTGCCAGCAGCTTAGAGGTCGACAGGGCGGGCACTGAAGCTTTCTTT
16	TRBV5-1	-	TRBJ1-6	-	CASSIQARSYNSPLHF	TGCGCCAGCTCCATTCAGGCGCGCTCCTATAATTCACCCCTCCACTTT
15	TRBV5-1	-	TRBJ2-4	few	CASSPNVFAQNSQYF	TGCGCCAGCAGCCCGAACGTTTTTGCCCAAAACAGTCAGTACTTC
15	TRBV19	-	TRBJ2-7	few	CASSIARGGSYEQYF	TGTGCCAGTAGTATAGCTAGGGGGGGCAGCTACGAGCAGTACTTC
13	TRBV19	-	TRBJ2-7	-	CASMSETHYEQYF	TGTGCCAGTATGTCGGAAACCCACTACGAGCAGTACTTC
13	TRBV7-9	TRBD2	TRBJ2-7	once	CSSSFGGVGEQYF	TGTTCCAGCAGCTTCGGGGGGGTCGGGGAGCAGTACTTC
14	TRBV7-3	TRBD2	TRBJ2-7	-	CASSRSGSSYEQYF	TGTGCCAGCAGCCGTAGCGGGAGCTCCTACGAGCAGTACTTC
13	TRBV28	-	TRBJ1-5	-	CASSSRGKQPQHF	TGTGCCAGCAGCTCCCGAGGGAAACAGCCCCAGCATTTT
15	TRBV2	TRBD1	TRBJ1-5	-	CASSGDSLSNQPQHF	TGTGCCAGCAGTGGGGACAGTCTAAGCAACCAGCCCCAGCATTTT
15	TRBV28	-	TRBJ1-1	-	CASSTRRGATTEAFF	TGTGCCAGCAGTACACGACGTGGGGCTACCACTGAAGCTTTCTTT
12	TRBV29-1	TRBD1	TRBJ2-7	-	CSATPDRGQQYF	TGCAGCGCCACCCCCGACAGGGGCCAGCAGTACTTC
15	TRBV6-5	-	TRBJ1-5	-	CASSPDRDSNQPQHF	TGTGCCAGCAGCCCGGACAGAGATAGCAATCAGCCCCAGCATTTT
17	TRBV4-3	TRBD1	TRBJ2-2	few	CASSPSTEGANTGELFF	TGCGCCAGCAGCCCCAGTACAGAGGGGGCTAACACCGGGGAGCTGTTTTTT
15	TRBV4-3	TRBD2	TRBJ2-5	-	CASSQLTGGKETQYF	TGCGCCAGCAGCCAACTTACGGGGGGGAAAGAGACCCAGTACTTC
17	TRBV4-2	-	TRBJ2-3	-	CASSQDVASGITDTQYF	TGTGCCAGCAGCCAAGATGTGGCGAGCGGAATCACAGATACGCAGTATTTT
16	TRBV28	-	TRBJ1-5	once	CASSSRGPGSNQPQHF	TGTGCCAGCAGTTCTAGAGGTCCCGGGAGCAATCAGCCCCAGCATTTT
11	TRBV20-1	-	TRBJ1-1	-	CSALGGAEAFF	TGCAGTGCACTGGGGGGGGCTGAAGCTTTCTTT